This T cell receptor (beta chain) was sequenced during a study of CD8 T cells in Susac syndrome. In contrast to the negatively isolated CD8+ and CD4+ T cells, TEMRA cells were FACS-enriched. Germline values: CDR1 DFQATT, CDR2 SNEGSKA (reference sequence). The CDR3 extends over 11 amino acids. An input of 0.5 to 1 ug of RNA was subjected to reverse transcription using random hexamers. The authors amplified TCR beta CDR3 across 54 Vbeta and 13 Jbeta using immunoSEQ multiplex PCR. TCRdb redid the calling of the immunoSEQ multiplex PCR reads with MiXCR, one entry per CDR3 protein. Of some 180,000 distinct CDR3 sequences listed, approximately 94% are singletons.

The chain employs TRBV20-1 and TRBJ2-1; D uncertain. Sequencing was carried out using CD4+ T cells from PBMCs. This receptor was taken from a human donor in good health. CDR3 sequence (DNA): TGCAGCGGGCATTTGGGCAATGAGCAGTTCTTC. Translation: CSGHLGNEQFF.